Below are 9 T cell receptor beta chains sequenced from a single sample in a study of T cell repertoires in cytomegalovirus infection. TCRdb re-analysed the reads in MiXCR, keeping a single row per CDR3 protein. The data hold over 450,000 distinct CDR3 sequences, with about 11% observed a single time. Source material: PBMCs. These TCRs come from a human donor in good health (CMV status not recorded). Some clones in this sample may be carry-over from other donors' samples.

This clonotype was detected only a few times. V gene TRBV30 combines with J gene TRBJ2-3; D unresolved. The V end was cut by 2 bases, the J end by 3 bases, with 15 bases between. The length of the CDR3 is 15 residues. CDR1 and CDR2 (germline): GTSNPN, SVGIG (reference sequence). The CDR3 nucleotides read TGTGCCTGGAGTCCCCTCGGCTTTGGGACAGATACGCAGTATTTT. It codes for CAWSPLGFGTDTQYF.

This clonotype was seen a few times. The chain carries TRBV23-1 and TRBJ2-7; D remains unclear. TRBV23-1 is an open reading frame, and its role is uncertain. The CDR3 runs 16 residues. V shed 6 bases and J shed 4 bases, with 22 bases lying between them. CDR3 nucleotides: TGCGCCAGCAGCCCCAATCCCTATATCGTCGCTTACGAGCAGTACTTC. The encoded protein is CASSPNPYIVAYEQYF.

The table lists this clonotype with many counts. The genes are TRBV5-6 and TRBJ2-7; no clear D. This CDR3 is 15 amino acids long. V dropped 1 base and J dropped 2 bases, with 13 bases sitting between them. Germline CDR1 and CDR2: SGHDT and YYEEEE. CDR3 in amino acids: CASSLIRAAPYEQYF. In DNA form, the CDR3 reads TGTGCCAGCAGCTTGATCCGGGCGGCCCCCTACGAGCAGTACTTC. Together with reference TRBV5-6 and TRBJ2-7, the CDR3 gives the full variable domain: DAGVTQSPTHLIKTRGQQVTLRCSPKSGHDTVSWYQQALGQGPQFIFQYYEEEERQRGNFPDRFSGHQFPNYSSELNVNALLLGDSALYLCASSLIRAAPYEQYFGPGTRLTVT.

This clonotype was seen repeatedly, ten times or more. The CDR3 loop is CASSPVTKRGNEQFF. In DNA form, the CDR3 reads TGTGCCAGCAGTCCAGTGACCAAGCGGGGGAATGAGCAGTTCTTC. The chain uses TRBV28 and TRBJ2-1, with 8 bases that match TRBD2. The length of the CDR3 is 15 residues. J was trimmed by 7 bases and V by 5 bases; bases with no gene match: 10. Germline-derived CDR1 and CDR2 are MDHEN and SYDVKM.

The V call is TRBV29-1, the J call TRBJ2-1; 8 bases map to TRBD2. Trimming at V came to 7 bases and at J to 9 bases, leaving 8 bases not matched to a gene. CDR1 and CDR2 from the germline V gene are SQVTM and ANQGSEA. CDR3 length equals 12 residues. This CDR3 is CSAAGVAGEQFF. The CDR3 DNA follows: TGCAGCGCAGCGGGAGTAGCGGGTGAGCAGTTCTTC.

The J gene is TRBJ2-3, the V gene TRBV20-1; 8 bases align to TRBD2. V lost 3 bases to trimming and J lost 0 bases; unmatched junction nucleotides: 8. The CDR3 covers 16 residues. The germline gives CDR1 DFQATT, CDR2 SNEGSKA (reference sequence). For the CDR3, the DNA is TGCAGTGCTAGTAGGGCGGGGGGCCCGAGCACAGATACGCAGTATTTT. Residues: CSASRAGGPSTDTQYF.

This clonotype was detected ten times or more. This rearrangement joins TRBV7-2 to TRBJ2-7; D is possibly TRBD2 (6 bases). The germline V gene has CDR1 SGHTA and CDR2 FQGNSA. The V gene lost 5 bases and the J gene lost 0 bases, with 14 bases spanning the gap. This CDR3 contains 15 residues. CDR3 coding DNA: TGTGCCAGCAGCGTCCTCGGCGGGATCTCCTACGAGCAGTACTTC. Translation: CASSVLGGISYEQYF.

This clonotype has a count of ten or more. The chain carries TRBV7-9 and TRBJ2-1; the match to TRBD1 covers 8 bases. CDR3 length equals 16 residues. Germline CDR1 is SEHNR and CDR2 is FQNEAQ (reference sequence). The V segment lost 5 bases and the J segment 4 bases; nucleotides outside the gene matches: 10. CDR3 protein: CASSPTGTGVYNEQFF. The DNA for the CDR3 is TGTGCCAGCAGCCCAACCGGGACAGGCGTTTACAATGAGCAGTTCTTC.

This rearrangement joins TRBV20-1 to TRBJ2-7; D ambiguous. CDR1 DFQATT and CDR2 SNEGSKA come from the germline V gene (reference sequence). V lost 4 bases to trimming and J lost 1 base, with 14 bases between them. The CDR3 length is 14 residues. DNA of the CDR3: TGCAGTGCTAAAGATAACGGCAGTTCCTACGAGCAGTACTTC. It encodes CSAKDNGSSYEQYF.